A single sample gave rise to the 3 T cell receptor beta chains below, sequenced in a study of T cells in Graves' hyperthyroidism and ophthalmopathy. RNA transcripts gave rise to amplified TCR beta CDR3 regions. With the HTBI primer set, the TCR CDR3 went through a first round of RT-PCR. A single record per CDR3 protein comes from TCRdb applying MiXCR to the multiplex PCR reads. The sample lists some 550,000 distinct CDR3 sequences, 16% seen once, with about 3.5% in the top ten. Sequenced material: blood. The receptors were gathered from a woman in her thirties or forties with Graves' ophthalmopathy.

This clonotype showed up many times. This chain connects TRBV5-1 to TRBJ2-1, with TRBD2 identical over 13 bases. J was trimmed by 10 bases and V by 6 bases; bases with no gene match: 13. Germline CDR1 reads SGHRS; CDR2 reads YFSETQ. The CDR3 runs to 16 residues. CDR3 coding DNA: TGCGCCAGCACCCACCTAGGACTAGCGGGAGAGGGGGAGCAGTTCTTC. Translated, it gives CASTHLGLAGEGEQFF.

This clonotype was detected ten times or more. The genes are TRBV20-1 and TRBJ2-5, with D perhaps matching TRBD1 or TRBD2 (5 bases each). V was shortened by 5 bases and J by 7 bases, with 20 bases between the two germline ends. Germline lookup yields CDR1 DFQATT and CDR2 SNEGSKA (reference sequence). The length of the CDR3 is 14 residues. The CDR3 reads CSAGPGTAYGTQYF. The CDR3 bases are TGCAGTGCTGGACCCGGGACGGCCTATGGGACCCAGTACTTC.

The J gene is TRBJ2-4, the V gene TRBV12-5; D is perhaps TRBD2 (7 bases). The CDR3 is 16 residues long. V gave up 3 bases and J gave up 2 bases, with 14 bases separating them. From germline, CDR1 is LGHNT and CDR2 FRNRAP. The CDR3 loop is CASGFGGARSKNIQYF. CDR3 sequence (DNA): TGTGCTAGTGGTTTTGGGGGGGCCCGATCCAAAAACATTCAGTACTTC.